One sample yielded the 11 T cell receptor beta chains listed below, sequenced in a study of blood T cell repertoires in COVID-19. Profiled with immunoSEQ multiplex PCR; TCRdb holds only in-frame clones, not every one. The sample carries about 86,000 clones, approximately 79% recorded once. The material sequenced was peripheral blood. Receptors were obtained from a man between 65 and 79 years old with acute or convalescent COVID-19.

The chain carries TRBV27 and TRBJ2-7, with 7 bases identical to TRBD2. CDR3 length equals 14 residues. After removal of 3 bases from V and 4 bases from J, the junction contained 6 bases not matched to a gene. Germline V CDR1 and CDR2: MNHEY, SMNVEV (reference sequence). CDR3 DNA sequence: TGTGCCAGCAGTTTGACTAGCAGTACGTACGAGCAGTACTTC. Amino acid sequence: CASSLTSSTYEQYF.

The chain has TRBV9 and TRBJ2-3; 8 bases are a match to TRBD2. V was clipped by 0 bases and J by 4 bases; unmatched bases: 4. The germline gives CDR1 SGDLS, CDR2 YYNGEE. The CDR3 has 15 amino acids. CDR3 nucleotides: TGTGCCAGCAGCGTAGATAGCGGGGTTTCAGATACGCAGTATTTT. It yields the protein CASSVDSGVSDTQYF.

The V call is TRBV29-1, the J call TRBJ2-7; D is unresolved. This CDR3 has 13 residues. V shed 5 bases and J shed 3 bases, with 14 bases lying between them. CDR1 and CDR2 from the germline V gene are SQVTM and ANQGSEA. The DNA for the CDR3 is TGCAGCGTTTCCAAAAGTCCAGGCTACGAGCAGTACTTC. Translating gives CSVSKSPGYEQYF.

J is TRBJ1-3 and V is TRBV20-1; D ambiguous. The CDR3 has 11 amino acids. Germline V gene data show CDR1 as DFQATT and CDR2 as SNEGSKA (reference sequence). Trimming cost V 4 bases and J 6 bases, with 7 bases left between them. The CDR3 reads CSATGANTIYF. The CDR3 bases are TGCAGTGCTACAGGTGCAAACACCATATATTTT.

The chain links TRBV2 to TRBJ2-1; no clear D. V was pared by 2 bases and J by 3 bases, with 5 bases between. The CDR3 is 13 amino acids. CDR1 and CDR2 (germline): SNHLY, FYNNEI. CDR3 in DNA: TGTGCCAGCAGTGAAACTCGCTACAATGAGCAGTTCTTC. This encodes CASSETRYNEQFF.

The chain recombines TRBV7-2 with TRBJ1-6; 10 bases fit TRBD1. This CDR3 spans 16 amino acids. Germline V gives CDR1 SGHTA, CDR2 FQGNSA. The V gene end was trimmed by 5 bases and the J gene end by 7 bases; junction bases not matched to a gene: 8. CDR3 sequence (DNA): TGTGCCAGCAGCACCCGGGACAGGGGAGGGAATTCACCCCTCCACTTT. It encodes CASSTRDRGGNSPLHF.

The rearrangement links TRBV11-2 to TRBJ2-1; TRBD1 agrees at 7 bases. CDR3 length: 14 amino acids. Trimming took 7 bases from V and 7 from J; bases not matched to a gene: 10. From germline, CDR1 is SGHAT and CDR2 FQNNGV. The CDR3 here is CASKWSGGENEQFF. Here the CDR3 DNA reads TGTGCCAGCAAGTGGTCAGGGGGAGAGAATGAGCAGTTCTTC. Full variable domain (missing parts from reference TRBV11-2 and TRBJ2-1): EAGVAQSPRYKIIEKRQSVAFWCNPISGHATLYWYQQILGQGPKLLIQFQNNGVVDDSQLPKDRFSAERLKGVDSTLKIQPAKLEDSAVYLCASKWSGGENEQFFGPGTRLTVL.

V usage is TRBV11-2 and J usage is TRBJ2-3; 9 nucleotides agree with TRBD2. Trimming cost V 5 bases and J 2 bases; bases outside gene matches: 11. CDR1 SGHAT and CDR2 FQNNGV come from the germline V gene. The CDR3 sequence is 17 residues long. Here the CDR3 DNA reads TGTGCCAGCAGCCCAGGGGCTAGCGGGGCCCCCACAGATACGCAGTATTTT. Translating gives CASSPGASGAPTDTQYF.

The gene calls are TRBV3-1 (or the pseudogene TRBV3-2) and TRBJ2-5; weak D call: TRBD1 (6 bases). V lost 6 bases, J lost 5 bases, and 13 bases lay in between. CDR1 is LGHDT and CDR2 is YNNKEL in the germline V gene (reference sequence). The CDR3 runs 13 residues. DNA of the CDR3: TGTGCCAGCAGGGGCGTTCAGGGGGAGACCCAGTACTTC. Protein product: CASRGVQGETQYF.

This rearrangement joins TRBV6-5 to TRBJ1-1; TRBD1 agrees at 8 bases. Germline V gives CDR1 MNHEY, CDR2 SVGAGI. CDR3 length: 14 residues. V dropped 2 bases and J dropped 3; count of bases not matched to a gene: 2. DNA for the CDR3: TGTGCCAGCAGTTACCGACAGGGGTACACTGAAGCTTTCTTT. It codes for CASSYRQGYTEAFF.

This clone turned up a few times. CDR3 protein: CASSLGQGAYNEQFF. In DNA form, the CDR3 reads TGTGCCAGCAGCTTAGGACAGGGGGCATACAATGAGCAGTTCTTC. V is TRBV7-9 and J is TRBJ2-1; TRBD1 matches 10 bases. The CDR3 length is 15 residues. In germline, CDR1 is SEHNR, CDR2 FQNEAQ (reference sequence). V lost 1 base to trimming and J lost 4 bases; unmatched junction nucleotides: 1.